This T cell receptor (beta chain) was profiled in a study of PD-L1 blockade in urothelial cancer. Study context: Typically, measured as a median, blood samples had 130,000 to 150,000 T cells. Study results and limitations: Tumor-associated clones in the blood of durable-benefit patients grew more at 3 weeks.

Patients' cancers were locally advanced or metastatic urothelial carcinomas. Sample numbers ranged from 1 to 8 per patient, encompassing pretreatment and on-treatment collections. Per the germline V gene, CDR1 is SGHTA and CDR2 is FQGNSA. Losses at the gene ends were 8 bases for V and 2 bases for J; bases not matched to a gene: 11. The length of the CDR3 is 16 residues. Measured with immunoSEQ multiplex PCR; TCRdb has only the in-frame clones, and not every one. The table lists 15,000 to 20,000 clones, roughly 87% of them singletons. Note on this clone: Its antigen remains unknown.

The specimen was PBMCs, collected around atezolizumab (anti-PD-L1) treatment. This sequence originates from a man over 45 with urothelial cancer. The rearrangement uses TRBV7-2 and TRBJ1-2, with 10 bases aligning to TRBD1. Here the CDR3 DNA reads TGTGCCAGCTGGGGGGACAGGGGCCGATTCAACTATGGCTACACCTTC. It translates to CASWGDRGRFNYGYTF.